This record covers a single T cell receptor (beta chain). Its antigen is undetermined. The data originate from a study of cytomegalovirus exposure and HLA in healthy donors. Study results and caveats: Another analysis was done later, and it associated approximately 15,000 TCR beta sequences with HLA alleles at 0.05 false discovery rate.

The CDR3 loop spans 15 amino acids. In germline, CDR1 is SGHRS, CDR2 YFSETQ. With 5 bases removed from V and 4 bases from J, the gap between germline ends came to 18 bases. 60 Vbeta and 13 Jbeta primers were used in PCR. Sequencing was performed with immunoSEQ multiplex PCR; in TCRdb, only in-frame clones are kept and a portion is missing. The repertoire holds 120,000 or so clones, about 10% seen once, with 4.6% in the top ten. The chain uses TRBV5-1 and TRBJ1-2; possibly TRBD1 for D (6 bases). The sequence derives from a woman aged 18-35 years in good health and CMV-seropositive. Sequenced input: PBMCs. CDR3 loop: CASRTGGGEVYGYTF. The CDR3 nucleotides read TGCGCCAGCAGAACAGGAGGGGGGGAGGTCTATGGCTACACCTTC.